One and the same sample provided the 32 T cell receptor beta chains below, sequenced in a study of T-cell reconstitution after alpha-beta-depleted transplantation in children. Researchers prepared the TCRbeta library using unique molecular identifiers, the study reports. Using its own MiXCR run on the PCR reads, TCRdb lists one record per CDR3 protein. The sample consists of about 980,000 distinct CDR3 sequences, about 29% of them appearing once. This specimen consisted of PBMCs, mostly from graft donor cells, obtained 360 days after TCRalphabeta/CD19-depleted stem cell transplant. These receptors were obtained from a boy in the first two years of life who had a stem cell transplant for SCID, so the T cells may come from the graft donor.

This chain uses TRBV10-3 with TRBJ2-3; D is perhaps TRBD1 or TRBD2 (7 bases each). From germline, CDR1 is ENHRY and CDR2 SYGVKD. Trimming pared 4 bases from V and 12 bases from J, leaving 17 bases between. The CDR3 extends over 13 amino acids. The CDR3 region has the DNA TGTGCCATCAGTGGGGGAGGGGGCCTTTCTCAGTATTTT. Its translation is CAISGGGGLSQYF.

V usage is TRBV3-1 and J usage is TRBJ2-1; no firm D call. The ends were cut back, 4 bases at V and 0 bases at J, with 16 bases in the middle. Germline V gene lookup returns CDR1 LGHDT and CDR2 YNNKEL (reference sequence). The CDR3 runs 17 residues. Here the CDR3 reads CASSRTPELSSYNEQFF. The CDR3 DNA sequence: TGTGCCAGCAGCCGAACCCCAGAGCTGAGCTCCTACAATGAGCAGTTCTTC.

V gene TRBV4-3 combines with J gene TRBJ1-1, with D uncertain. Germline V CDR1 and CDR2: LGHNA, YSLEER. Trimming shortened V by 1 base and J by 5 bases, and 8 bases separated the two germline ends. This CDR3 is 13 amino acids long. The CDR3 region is CASSQGPRTEAFF. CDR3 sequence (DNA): TGCGCCAGCAGCCAAGGCCCGCGGACTGAAGCTTTCTTT.

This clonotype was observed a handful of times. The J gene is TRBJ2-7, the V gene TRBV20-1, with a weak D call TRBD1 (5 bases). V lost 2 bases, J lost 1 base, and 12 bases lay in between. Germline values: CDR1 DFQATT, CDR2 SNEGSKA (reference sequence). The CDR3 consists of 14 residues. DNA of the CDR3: TGCAGTGCTAGAAGGCAGGGAACATCCTACGAGCAGTACTTC. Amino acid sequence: CSARRQGTSYEQYF.

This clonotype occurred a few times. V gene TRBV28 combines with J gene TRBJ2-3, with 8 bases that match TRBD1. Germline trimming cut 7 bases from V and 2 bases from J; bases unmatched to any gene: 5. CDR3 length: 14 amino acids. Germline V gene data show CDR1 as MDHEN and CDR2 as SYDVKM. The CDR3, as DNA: TGTGCCAGCACCTTGGGACAGGACACAGATACGCAGTATTTT. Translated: CASTLGQDTDTQYF.

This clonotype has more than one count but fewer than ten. CDR3 amino acids: CASSQDGRLLNTGELFF. For the CDR3, the DNA is TGCGCCAGCAGCCAAGATGGTAGACTTTTGAACACCGGGGAGCTGTTTTTT. The chain combines TRBV4-1 with TRBJ2-2, with no clear D. Trimming removed 0 bases at V and 1 base at J, with 12 bases between. The CDR3 has 17 amino acids. CDR1 is MGHRA and CDR2 is YSYEKL in the germline V gene.

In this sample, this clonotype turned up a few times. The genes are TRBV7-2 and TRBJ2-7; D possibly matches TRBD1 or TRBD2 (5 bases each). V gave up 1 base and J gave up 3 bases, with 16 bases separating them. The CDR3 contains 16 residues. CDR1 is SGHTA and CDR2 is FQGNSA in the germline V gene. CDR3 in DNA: TGTGCCAGCAGCTTAGAAGGGACCAAATATCACTACGAGCAGTACTTC. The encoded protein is CASSLEGTKYHYEQYF.

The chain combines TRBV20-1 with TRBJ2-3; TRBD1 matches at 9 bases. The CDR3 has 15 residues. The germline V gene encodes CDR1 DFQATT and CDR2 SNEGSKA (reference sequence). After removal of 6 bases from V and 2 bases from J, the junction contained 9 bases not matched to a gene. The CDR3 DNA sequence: TGCAGTGCGGGGAAGGGACAGGGCCTCACAGATACGCAGTATTTT. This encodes CSAGKGQGLTDTQYF.

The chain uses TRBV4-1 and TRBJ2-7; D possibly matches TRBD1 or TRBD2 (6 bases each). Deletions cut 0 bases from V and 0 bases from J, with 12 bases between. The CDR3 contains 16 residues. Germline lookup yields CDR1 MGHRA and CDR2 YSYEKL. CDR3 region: CASSQDYGGPSYEQYF. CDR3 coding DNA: TGCGCCAGCAGCCAAGATTACGGGGGCCCCTCCTACGAGCAGTACTTC.

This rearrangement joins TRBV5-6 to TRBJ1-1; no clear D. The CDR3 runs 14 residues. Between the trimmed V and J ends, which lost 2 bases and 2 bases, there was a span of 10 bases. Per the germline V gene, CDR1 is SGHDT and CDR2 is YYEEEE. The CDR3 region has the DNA TGTGCCAGCAGCTTCCGGACGACAAACACTGAAGCTTTCTTT. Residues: CASSFRTTNTEAFF.

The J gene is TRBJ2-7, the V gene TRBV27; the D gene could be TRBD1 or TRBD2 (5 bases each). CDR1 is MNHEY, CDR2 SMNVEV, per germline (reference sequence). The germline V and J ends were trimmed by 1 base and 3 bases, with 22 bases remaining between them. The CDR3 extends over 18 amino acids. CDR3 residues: CASSLYMGDPGPLYEQYF. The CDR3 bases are TGTGCCAGCAGTTTATATATGGGGGACCCGGGACCCCTCTACGAGCAGTACTTC.

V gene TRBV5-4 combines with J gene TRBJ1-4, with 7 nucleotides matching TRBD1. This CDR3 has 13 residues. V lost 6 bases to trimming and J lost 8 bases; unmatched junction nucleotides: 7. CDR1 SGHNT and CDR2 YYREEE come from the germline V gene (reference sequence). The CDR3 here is CASTRQGGEKLFF. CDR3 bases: TGTGCCAGCACCAGACAGGGAGGGGAAAAACTGTTTTTT.

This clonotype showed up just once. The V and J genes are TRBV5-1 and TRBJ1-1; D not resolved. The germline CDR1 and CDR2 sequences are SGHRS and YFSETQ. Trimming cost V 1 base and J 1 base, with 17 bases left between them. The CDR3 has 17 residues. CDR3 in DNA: TGCGCCAGCAGCTTGCTTTGGACTGCAGAAGCGAACACTGAAGCTTTCTTT. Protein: CASSLLWTAEANTEAFF.

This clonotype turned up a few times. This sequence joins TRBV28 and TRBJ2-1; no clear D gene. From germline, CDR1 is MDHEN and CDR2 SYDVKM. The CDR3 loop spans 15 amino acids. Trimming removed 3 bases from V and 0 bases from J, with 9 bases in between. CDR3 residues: CASSLKSNSYNEQFF. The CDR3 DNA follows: TGTGCCAGCAGTTTGAAGAGTAACTCCTACAATGAGCAGTTCTTC.

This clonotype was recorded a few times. The CDR3 loop reads CASSLRPRGTSFDEQFF. CDR3 in DNA: TGCGCCAGCAGCCTAAGGCCCAGGGGGACTAGTTTCGATGAGCAGTTCTTC. The rearrangement links TRBV4-1 to TRBJ2-1, with a possible D match to TRBD2 (8 bases). The CDR3 spans 17 residues. V gave up 4 bases and J gave up 8 bases, with 24 bases separating them. The germline V gene encodes CDR1 MGHRA and CDR2 YSYEKL.

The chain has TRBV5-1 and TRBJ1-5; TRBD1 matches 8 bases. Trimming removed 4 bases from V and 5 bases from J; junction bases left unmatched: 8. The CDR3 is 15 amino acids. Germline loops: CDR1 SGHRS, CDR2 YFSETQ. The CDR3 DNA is TGCGCCAGCAGCCCCGACAGGGGAGGGGATCAGCCCCAGCATTTT. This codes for CASSPDRGGDQPQHF.

CDR3 DNA: TGTGCCACCAGCAGAGGGGGGAGAATAAAGAATGAGCAGTTCTTC. Its translation: CATSRGGRIKNEQFF. The V gene is TRBV15, the J gene TRBJ2-1; D could derive from TRBD1 or TRBD2 (5 bases each). This CDR3 contains 15 residues. The germline CDR1 and CDR2 sequences are LNHNV and YYDKDF (reference sequence). Trimming left V 1 base short and J 7 bases short, with 14 bases between.

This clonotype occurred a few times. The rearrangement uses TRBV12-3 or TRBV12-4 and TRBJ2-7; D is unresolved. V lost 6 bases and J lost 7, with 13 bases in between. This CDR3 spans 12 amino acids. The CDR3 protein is CASSPTNSEQYF. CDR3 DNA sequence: TGTGCCAGCAGCCCCACAAACTCGGAGCAGTACTTC.

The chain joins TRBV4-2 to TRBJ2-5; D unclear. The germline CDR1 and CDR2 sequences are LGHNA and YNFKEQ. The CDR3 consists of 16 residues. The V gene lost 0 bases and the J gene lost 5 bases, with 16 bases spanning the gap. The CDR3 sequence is CASSQEPPAVRETQYF. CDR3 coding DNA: TGTGCCAGCAGCCAAGAACCTCCGGCGGTGAGGGAGACCCAGTACTTC.

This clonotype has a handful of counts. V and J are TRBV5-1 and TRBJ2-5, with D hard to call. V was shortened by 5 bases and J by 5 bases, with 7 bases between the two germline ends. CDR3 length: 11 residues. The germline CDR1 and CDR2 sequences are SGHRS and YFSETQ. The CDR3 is CASSKSETQYF. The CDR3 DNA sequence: TGCGCCAGCAGTAAATCCGAGACCCAGTACTTC.

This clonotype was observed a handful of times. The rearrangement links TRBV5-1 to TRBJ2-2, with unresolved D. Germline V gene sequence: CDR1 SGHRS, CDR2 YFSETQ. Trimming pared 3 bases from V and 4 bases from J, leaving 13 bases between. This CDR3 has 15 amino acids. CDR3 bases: TGCGCCAGCAGCTCGCTCTCAACTTTCACCGGGGAGCTGTTTTTT. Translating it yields CASSSLSTFTGELFF.

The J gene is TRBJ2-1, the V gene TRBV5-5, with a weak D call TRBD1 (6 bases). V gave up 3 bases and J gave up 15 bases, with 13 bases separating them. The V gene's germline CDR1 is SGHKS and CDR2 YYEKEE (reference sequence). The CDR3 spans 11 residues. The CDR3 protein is CASSSPIRGFF. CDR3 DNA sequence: TGTGCCAGCAGCTCTCCTATCAGGGGGTTCTTC.

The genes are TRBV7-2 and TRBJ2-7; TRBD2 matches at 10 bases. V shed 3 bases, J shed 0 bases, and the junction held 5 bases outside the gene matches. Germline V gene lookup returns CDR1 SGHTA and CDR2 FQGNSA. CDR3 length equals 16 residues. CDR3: CASSLRSGGLSYEQYF. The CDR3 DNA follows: TGTGCCAGCAGCTTGCGTAGCGGGGGGCTCTCCTACGAGCAGTACTTC.

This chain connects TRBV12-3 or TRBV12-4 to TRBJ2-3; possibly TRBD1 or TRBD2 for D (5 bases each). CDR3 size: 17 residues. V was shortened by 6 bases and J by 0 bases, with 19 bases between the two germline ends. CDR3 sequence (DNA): TGTGCCAGCAGCCGCTACGGGGACCGGCAGAGCACAGATACGCAGTATTTT. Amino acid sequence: CASSRYGDRQSTDTQYF.

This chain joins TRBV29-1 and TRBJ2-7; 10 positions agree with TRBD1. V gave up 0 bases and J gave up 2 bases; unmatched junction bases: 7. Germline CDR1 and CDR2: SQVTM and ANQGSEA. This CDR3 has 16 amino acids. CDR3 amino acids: CSVEEMGGTGAYEQYF. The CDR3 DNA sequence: TGCAGCGTTGAAGAAATGGGAGGGACAGGGGCCTACGAGCAGTACTTC.

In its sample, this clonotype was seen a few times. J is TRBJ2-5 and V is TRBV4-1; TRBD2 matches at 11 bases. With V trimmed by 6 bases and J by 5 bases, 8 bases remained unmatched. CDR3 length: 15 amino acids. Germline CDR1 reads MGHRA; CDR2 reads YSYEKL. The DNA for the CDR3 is TGCGCCAGCAGTCCCACTAGCGGGGGATGGGAGACCCAGTACTTC. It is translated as CASSPTSGGWETQYF.

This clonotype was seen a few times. In DNA form, the CDR3 reads TGCGCCAGCAGCCCGAATTTGGGCGGGGAGCTGTTTTTT. It codes for CASSPNLGGELFF. J is TRBJ2-2 and V is TRBV5-1; D gene ambiguous. The CDR3 length is 13 residues. CDR1 is SGHRS and CDR2 is YFSETQ in the germline V gene. V was pared by 4 bases and J by 7 bases, with 11 bases between.

CDR3 region: CASSSGTRLSLHF. In DNA form, the CDR3 reads TGTGCCAGCAGTTCCGGGACCCGACTGTCCCTCCACTTT. The chain carries TRBV6-5 and TRBJ1-6, with TRBD1 as a possible D gene (5 bases). Trimming took 4 bases from V and 14 from J, leaving 15 bases between them. CDR3 length: 13 amino acids. CDR1 is MNHEY, CDR2 SVGAGI, per germline.

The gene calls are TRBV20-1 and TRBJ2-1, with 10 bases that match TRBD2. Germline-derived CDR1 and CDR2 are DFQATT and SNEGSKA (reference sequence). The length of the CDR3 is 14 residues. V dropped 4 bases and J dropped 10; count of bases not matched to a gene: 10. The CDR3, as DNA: TGCAGTGCTATCCTAGCGGGGGCGATTCGGGAGCAGTTCTTC. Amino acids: CSAILAGAIREQFF.

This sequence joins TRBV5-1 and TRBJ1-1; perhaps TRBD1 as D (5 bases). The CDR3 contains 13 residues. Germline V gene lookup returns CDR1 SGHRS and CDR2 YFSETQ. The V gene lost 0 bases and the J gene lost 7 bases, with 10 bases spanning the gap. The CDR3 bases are TGCGCCAGCAGCTTGGGGGGGAGTTTTGAAGCTTTCTTT. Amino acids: CASSLGGSFEAFF.

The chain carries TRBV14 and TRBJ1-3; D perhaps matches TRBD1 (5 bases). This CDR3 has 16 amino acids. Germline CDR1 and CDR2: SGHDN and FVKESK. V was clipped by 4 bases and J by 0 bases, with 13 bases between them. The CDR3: CASSPGPTSSGNTIYF. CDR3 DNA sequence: TGTGCCAGCAGCCCGGGACCGACGAGCTCTGGAAACACCATATATTTT.

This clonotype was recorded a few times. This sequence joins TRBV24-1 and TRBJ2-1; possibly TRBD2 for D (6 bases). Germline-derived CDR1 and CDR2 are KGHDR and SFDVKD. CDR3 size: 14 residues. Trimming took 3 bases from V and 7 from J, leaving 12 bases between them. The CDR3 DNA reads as TGTGCCACCAGTGATCATAGCGGACTTAATGAGCAGTTCTTC. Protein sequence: CATSDHSGLNEQFF.